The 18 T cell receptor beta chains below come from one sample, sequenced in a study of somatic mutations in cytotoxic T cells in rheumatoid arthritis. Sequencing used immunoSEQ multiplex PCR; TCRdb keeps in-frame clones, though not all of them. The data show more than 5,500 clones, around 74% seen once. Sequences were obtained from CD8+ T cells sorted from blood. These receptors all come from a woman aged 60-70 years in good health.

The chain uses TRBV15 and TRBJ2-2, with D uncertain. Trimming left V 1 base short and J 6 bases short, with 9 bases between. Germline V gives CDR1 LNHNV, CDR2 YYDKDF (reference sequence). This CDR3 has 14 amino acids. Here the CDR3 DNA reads TGTGCCACCAGCAGAGGATCATCGGCCGGGGAGCTGTTTTTT. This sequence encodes CATSRGSSAGELFF.

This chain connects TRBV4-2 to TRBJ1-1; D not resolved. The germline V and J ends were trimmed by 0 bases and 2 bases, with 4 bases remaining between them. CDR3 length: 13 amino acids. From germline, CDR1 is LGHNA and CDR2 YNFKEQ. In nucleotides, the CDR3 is TGTGCCAGCAGCCAAGAGAGCAACACTGAAGCTTTCTTT. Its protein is CASSQESNTEAFF.

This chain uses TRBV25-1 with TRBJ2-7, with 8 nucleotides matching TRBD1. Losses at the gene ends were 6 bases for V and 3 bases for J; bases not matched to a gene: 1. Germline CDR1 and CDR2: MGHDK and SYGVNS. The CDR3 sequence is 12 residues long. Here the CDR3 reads CASSGQGYEQYF. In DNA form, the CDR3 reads TGTGCCAGCAGCGGACAGGGCTACGAGCAGTACTTC.

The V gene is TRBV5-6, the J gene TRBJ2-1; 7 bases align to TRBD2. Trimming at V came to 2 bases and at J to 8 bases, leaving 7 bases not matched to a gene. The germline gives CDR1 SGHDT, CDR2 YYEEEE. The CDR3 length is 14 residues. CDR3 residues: CASSLVGREDEQFF. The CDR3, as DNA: TGTGCCAGCAGCTTAGTGGGTCGGGAGGATGAGCAGTTCTTC.

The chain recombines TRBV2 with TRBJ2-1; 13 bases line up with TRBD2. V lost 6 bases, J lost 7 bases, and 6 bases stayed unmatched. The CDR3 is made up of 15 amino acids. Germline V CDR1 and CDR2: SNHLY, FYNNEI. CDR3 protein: CASSVGTSGNNEQFF. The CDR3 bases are TGTGCCAGCAGCGTCGGGACTAGCGGGAATAATGAGCAGTTCTTC.

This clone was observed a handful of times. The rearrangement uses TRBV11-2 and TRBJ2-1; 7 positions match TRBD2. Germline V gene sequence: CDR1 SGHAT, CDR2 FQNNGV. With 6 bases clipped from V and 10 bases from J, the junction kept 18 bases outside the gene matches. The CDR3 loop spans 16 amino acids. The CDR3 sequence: CASRRGRGSSFVEQFF. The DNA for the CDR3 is TGTGCCAGCAGACGCGGGCGCGGGAGTTCGTTCGTAGAGCAGTTCTTC.

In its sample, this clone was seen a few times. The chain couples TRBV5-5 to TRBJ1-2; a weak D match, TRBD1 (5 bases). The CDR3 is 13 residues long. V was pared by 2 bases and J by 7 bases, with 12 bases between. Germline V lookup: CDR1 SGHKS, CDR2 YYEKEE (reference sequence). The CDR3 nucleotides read TGTGCCAGCAGCTTAGGTGGGACTAGTGGCTACACCTTC. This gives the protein CASSLGGTSGYTF.

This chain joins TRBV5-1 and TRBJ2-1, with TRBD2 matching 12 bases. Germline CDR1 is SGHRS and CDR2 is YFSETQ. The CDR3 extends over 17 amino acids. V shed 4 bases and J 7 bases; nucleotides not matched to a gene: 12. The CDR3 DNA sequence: TGCGCCAGCAGCCCCTACGGACTAGCGGGGATGTCAAATGAGCAGTTCTTC. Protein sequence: CASSPYGLAGMSNEQFF.

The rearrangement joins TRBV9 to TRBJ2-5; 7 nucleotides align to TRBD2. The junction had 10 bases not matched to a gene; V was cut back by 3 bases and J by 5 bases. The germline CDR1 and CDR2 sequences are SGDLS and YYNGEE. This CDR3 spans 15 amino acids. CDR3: CASSGGGSIAETQYF. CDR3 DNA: TGTGCCAGCAGCGGGGGCGGGAGTATTGCGGAGACCCAGTACTTC.

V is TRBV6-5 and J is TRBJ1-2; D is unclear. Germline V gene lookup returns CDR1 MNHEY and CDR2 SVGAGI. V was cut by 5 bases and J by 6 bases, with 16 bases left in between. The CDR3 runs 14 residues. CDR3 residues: CASSMNLSGDGYTF. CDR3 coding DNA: TGTGCCAGCAGTATGAATTTGAGCGGAGATGGCTACACCTTC.

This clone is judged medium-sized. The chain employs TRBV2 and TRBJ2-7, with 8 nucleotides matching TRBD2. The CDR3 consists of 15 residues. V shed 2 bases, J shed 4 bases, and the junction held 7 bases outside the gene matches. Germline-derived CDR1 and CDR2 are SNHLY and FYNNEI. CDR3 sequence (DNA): TGTGCCAGCAGTGAAATACTAGCGGTAGTATACGAGCAGTACTTC. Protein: CASSEILAVVYEQYF.

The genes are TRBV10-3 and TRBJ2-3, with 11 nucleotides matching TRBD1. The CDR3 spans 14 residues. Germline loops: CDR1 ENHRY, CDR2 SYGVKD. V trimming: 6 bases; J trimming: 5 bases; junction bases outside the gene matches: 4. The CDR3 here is CAIRGQGAQDTQYF. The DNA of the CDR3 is TGTGCCATCAGAGGACAGGGGGCGCAAGATACGCAGTATTTT.

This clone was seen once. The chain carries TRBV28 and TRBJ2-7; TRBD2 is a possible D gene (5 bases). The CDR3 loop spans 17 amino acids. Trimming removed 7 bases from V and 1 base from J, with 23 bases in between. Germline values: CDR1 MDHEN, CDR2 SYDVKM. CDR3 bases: TGTGCCAGCACCACATCGGGTTTTTCTAGCAGTTCCTACGAGCAGTACTTC. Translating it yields CASTTSGFSSSSYEQYF.

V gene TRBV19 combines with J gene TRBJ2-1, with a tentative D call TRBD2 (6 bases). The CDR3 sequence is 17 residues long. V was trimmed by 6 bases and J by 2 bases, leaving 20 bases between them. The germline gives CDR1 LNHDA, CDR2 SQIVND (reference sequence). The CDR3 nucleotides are TGTGCCAGTAGCCTCGACGTGGGACTCCAAGCCTACAATGAGCAGTTCTTC. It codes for CASSLDVGLQAYNEQFF.

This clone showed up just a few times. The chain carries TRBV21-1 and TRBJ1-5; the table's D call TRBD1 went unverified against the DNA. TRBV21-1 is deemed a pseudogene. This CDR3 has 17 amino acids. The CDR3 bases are TGTGCCAGCAGCAGAGTACAGGGGGCTTGGCGCAATCAGCCCCAGCATTTT. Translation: CASSRVQGAWRNQPQHF.

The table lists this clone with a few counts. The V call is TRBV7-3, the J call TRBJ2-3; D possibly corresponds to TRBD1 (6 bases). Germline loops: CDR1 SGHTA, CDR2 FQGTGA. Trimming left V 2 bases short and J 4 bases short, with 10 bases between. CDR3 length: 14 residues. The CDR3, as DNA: TGTGCCAGCAGCTTACAGGGGATCCCAGATACGCAGTATTTT. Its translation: CASSLQGIPDTQYF.

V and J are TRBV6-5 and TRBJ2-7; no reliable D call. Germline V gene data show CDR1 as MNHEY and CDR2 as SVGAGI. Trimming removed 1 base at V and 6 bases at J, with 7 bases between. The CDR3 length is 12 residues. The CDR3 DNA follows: TGTGCCAGCAGTTACTACGGCGGCGAGCAGTACTTC. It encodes CASSYYGGEQYF.

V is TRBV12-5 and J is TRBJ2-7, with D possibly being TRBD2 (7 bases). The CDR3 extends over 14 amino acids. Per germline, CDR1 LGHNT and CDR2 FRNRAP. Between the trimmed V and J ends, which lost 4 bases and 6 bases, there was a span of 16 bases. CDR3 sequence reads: CASGSGQWEGEQYF. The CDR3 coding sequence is TGTGCTAGTGGTTCTGGACAGTGGGAGGGCGAGCAGTACTTC.